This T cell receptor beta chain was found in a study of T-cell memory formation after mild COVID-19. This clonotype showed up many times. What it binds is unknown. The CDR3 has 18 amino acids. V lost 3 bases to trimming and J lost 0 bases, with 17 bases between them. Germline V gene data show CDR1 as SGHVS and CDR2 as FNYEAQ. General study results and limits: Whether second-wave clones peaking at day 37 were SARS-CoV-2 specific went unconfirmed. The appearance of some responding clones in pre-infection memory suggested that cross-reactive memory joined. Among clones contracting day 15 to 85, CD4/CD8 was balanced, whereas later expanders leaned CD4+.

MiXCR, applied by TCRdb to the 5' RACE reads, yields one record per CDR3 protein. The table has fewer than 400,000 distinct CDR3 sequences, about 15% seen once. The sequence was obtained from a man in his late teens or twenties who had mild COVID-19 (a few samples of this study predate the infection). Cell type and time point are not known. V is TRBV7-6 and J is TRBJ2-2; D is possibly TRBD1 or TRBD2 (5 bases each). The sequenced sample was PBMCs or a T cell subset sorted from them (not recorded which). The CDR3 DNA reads TGTGCCAGCAGCTTTGAGCCCCCCGGGGCGGCGAACACCGGGGAGCTGTTTTTT. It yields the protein CASSFEPPGAANTGELFF.